The sequence of this T cell receptor (beta chain) was determined in a study of blood T cells in healthy people across ages. CDR1 is SEHNR, CDR2 FQNEAQ, per germline (reference sequence). Deletions cut 5 bases from V and 2 bases from J, with 10 bases between. The CDR3 spans 13 residues. This clonotype has just a few counts. Just one base apart from a much larger clone, this may be a read error. With a J-beta primer mix and a sample-barcoded 5' primer, a second PCR ran about 7 to 12 cycles. A minimum of 3 million CDR3-containing paired-end reads was obtained for each sample. TCRdb fed the 5' RACE reads into MiXCR, producing one record per CDR3 protein. This sample has around 870,000 distinct CDR3 sequences, with roughly 26% found just once.

The source of this sequence is a woman of 80 years or more in good health. The chain joins TRBV7-9 to TRBJ2-7, with D tentatively TRBD1 or TRBD2 (6 bases each). Sequenced: blood. CDR3 sequence: CASSRGTPYEQYF. The CDR3 DNA reads as TGTGCCAGCAGCCGGGGGACACCCTACGAGCAGTACTTC. The full variable domain, with the rest looked up from reference TRBV7-9 and TRBJ2-7, is DTGVSQNPRHKITKRGQNVTFRCDPISEHNRLYWYRQTLGQGPEFLTYFQNEAQLEKSRLLSDRFSAERPKGSFSTLEIQRTEQGDSAMYLCASSRGTPYEQYFGPGTRLTVT.